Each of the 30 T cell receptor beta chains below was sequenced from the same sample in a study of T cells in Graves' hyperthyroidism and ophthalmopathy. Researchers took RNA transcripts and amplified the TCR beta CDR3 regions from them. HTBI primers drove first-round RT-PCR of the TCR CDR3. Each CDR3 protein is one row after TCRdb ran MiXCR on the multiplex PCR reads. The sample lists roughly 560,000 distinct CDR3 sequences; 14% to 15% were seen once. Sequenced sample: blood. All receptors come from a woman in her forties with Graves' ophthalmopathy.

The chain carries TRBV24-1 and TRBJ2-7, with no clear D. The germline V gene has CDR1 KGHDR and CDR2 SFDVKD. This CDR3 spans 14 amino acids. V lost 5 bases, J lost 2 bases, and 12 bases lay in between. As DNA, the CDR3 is TGTGCCACCAGTGGCCTGGACGGAACCTACGAGCAGTACTTC. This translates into CATSGLDGTYEQYF.

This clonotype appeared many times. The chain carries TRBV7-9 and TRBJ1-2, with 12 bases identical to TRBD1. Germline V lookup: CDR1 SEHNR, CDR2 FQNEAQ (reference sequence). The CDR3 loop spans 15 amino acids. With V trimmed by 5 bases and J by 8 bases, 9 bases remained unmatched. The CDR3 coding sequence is TGTGCCAGCAGCCCTCCGGGACAGGGGGCCGTCGGCTACACCTTC. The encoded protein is CASSPPGQGAVGYTF.

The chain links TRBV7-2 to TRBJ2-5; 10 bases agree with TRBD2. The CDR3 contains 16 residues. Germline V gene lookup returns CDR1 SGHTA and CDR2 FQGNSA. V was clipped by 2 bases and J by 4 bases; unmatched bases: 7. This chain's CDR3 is CASSLQREGPGETQYF. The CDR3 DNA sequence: TGTGCCAGCAGCTTACAGCGGGAGGGCCCCGGAGAGACCCAGTACTTC.

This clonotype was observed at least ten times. For the CDR3, the DNA is TGTGCCAGCAGCTTGACAGAGCTGTATGGGCGTCCTGAAGCTTTCTTT. Encoded protein: CASSLTELYGRPEAFF. This sequence joins TRBV7-8 and TRBJ1-1; a possible D gene is TRBD1 (5 bases). The germline V gene has CDR1 SGHVS and CDR2 FQNEAQ. V was trimmed by 3 bases and J by 6 bases, leaving 20 bases between them. This CDR3 contains 16 residues.

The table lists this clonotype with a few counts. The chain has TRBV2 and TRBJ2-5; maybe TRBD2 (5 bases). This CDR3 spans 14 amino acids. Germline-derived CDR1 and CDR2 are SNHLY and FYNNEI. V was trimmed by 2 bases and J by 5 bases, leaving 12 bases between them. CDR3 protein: CASSELAEWETQYF. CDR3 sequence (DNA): TGTGCCAGCAGTGAACTAGCCGAGTGGGAGACCCAGTACTTC.

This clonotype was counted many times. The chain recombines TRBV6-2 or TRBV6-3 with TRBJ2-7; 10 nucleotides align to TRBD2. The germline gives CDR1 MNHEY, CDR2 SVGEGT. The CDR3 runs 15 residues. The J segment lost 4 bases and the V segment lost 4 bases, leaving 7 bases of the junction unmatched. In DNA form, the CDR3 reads TGTGCCAGCAGTTCCTATGGACTAGCGGCTTACGAGCAGTACTTC. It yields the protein CASSSYGLAAYEQYF.

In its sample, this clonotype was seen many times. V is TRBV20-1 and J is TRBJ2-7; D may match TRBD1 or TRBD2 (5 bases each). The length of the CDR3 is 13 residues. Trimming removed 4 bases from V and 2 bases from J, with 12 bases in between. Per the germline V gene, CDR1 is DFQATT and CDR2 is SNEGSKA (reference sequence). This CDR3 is CSAIFRDAYEQYF. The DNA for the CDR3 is TGCAGTGCTATATTCCGGGACGCCTACGAGCAGTACTTC.

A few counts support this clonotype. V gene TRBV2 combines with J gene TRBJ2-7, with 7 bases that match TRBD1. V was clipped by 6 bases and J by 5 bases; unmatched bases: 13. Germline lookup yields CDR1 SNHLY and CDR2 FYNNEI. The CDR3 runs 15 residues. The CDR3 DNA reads TGTGCCAGCAGAGAGGCCTCTACAGGGGCTCACGAGCAGTACTTC. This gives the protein CASREASTGAHEQYF.

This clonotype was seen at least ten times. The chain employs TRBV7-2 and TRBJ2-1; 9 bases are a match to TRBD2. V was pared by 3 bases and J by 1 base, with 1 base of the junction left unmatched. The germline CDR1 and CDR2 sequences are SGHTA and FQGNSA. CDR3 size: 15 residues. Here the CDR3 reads CASSFSGRSYNEQFF. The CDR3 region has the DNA TGTGCCAGCAGCTTTAGCGGGAGATCCTACAATGAGCAGTTCTTC.

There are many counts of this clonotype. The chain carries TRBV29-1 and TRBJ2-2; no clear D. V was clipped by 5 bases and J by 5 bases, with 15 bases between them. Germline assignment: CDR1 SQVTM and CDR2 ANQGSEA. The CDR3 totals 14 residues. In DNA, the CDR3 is TGCAGCGTTCGTCCTCGGGCAGCAACCGGGGAGCTGTTTTTT. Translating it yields CSVRPRAATGELFF.

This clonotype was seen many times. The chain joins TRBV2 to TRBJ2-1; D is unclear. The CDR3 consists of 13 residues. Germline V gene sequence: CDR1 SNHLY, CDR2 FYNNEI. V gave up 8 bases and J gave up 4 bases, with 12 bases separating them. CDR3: CASRDPGYNEQFF. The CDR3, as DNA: TGTGCCAGCCGCGATCCCGGGTACAATGAGCAGTTCTTC. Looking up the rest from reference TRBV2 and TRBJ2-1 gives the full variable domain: EPEVTQTPSHQVTQMGQEVILRCVPISNHLYFYWYRQILGQKVEFLVSFYNNEISEKSEIFDDQFSVERPDGSNFTLKIRSTKLEDSAMYFCASRDPGYNEQFFGPGTRLTVL.

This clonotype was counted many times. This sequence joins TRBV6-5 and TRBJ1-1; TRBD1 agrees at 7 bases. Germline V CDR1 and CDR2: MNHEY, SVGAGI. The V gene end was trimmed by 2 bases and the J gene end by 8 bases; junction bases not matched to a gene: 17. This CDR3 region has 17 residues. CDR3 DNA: TGTGCCAGCAGTTACGACAACCGACAGGGCAGGGTCTCCGAAGCTTTCTTT. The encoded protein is CASSYDNRQGRVSEAFF.

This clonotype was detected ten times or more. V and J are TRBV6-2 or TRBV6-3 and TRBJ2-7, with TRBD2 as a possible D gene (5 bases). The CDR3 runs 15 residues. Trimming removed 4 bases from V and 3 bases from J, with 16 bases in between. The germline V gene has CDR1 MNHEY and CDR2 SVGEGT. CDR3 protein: CASSSPDVGSYEQYF. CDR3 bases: TGTGCCAGCAGTTCCCCGGACGTGGGGAGCTACGAGCAGTACTTC.

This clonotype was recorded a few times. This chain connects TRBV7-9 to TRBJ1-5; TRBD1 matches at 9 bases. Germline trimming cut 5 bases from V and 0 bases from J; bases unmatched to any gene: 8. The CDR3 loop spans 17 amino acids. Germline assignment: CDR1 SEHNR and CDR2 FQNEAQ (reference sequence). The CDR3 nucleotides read TGTGCCAGCAGCCGTTGGGGGACAGGGCCTAGCAATCAGCCCCAGCATTTT. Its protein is CASSRWGTGPSNQPQHF. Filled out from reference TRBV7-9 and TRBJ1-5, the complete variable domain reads DTGVSQNPRHKITKRGQNVTFRCDPISEHNRLYWYRQTLGQGPEFLTYFQNEAQLEKSRLLSDRFSAERPKGSFSTLEIQRTEQGDSAMYLCASSRWGTGPSNQPQHFGDGTRLSIL.

The CDR3 loop is CSAREWAASSYNSPLHF. The CDR3 DNA reads TGCAGTGCTAGAGAATGGGCGGCCAGCTCCTATAATTCACCCCTCCACTTT. This sequence joins TRBV20-1 and TRBJ1-6, with unresolved D. The CDR3 loop spans 17 amino acids. The V and J ends lost 0 bases and 0 bases respectively, with 12 bases between them. CDR1 and CDR2 from the germline V gene are DFQATT and SNEGSKA (reference sequence).

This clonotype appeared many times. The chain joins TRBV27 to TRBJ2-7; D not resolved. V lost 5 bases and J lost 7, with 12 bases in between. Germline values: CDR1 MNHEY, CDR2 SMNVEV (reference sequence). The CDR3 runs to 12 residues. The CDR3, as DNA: TGTGCCAGCAGTAACCCCCCTTGGGAGCAGTACTTC. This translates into CASSNPPWEQYF.

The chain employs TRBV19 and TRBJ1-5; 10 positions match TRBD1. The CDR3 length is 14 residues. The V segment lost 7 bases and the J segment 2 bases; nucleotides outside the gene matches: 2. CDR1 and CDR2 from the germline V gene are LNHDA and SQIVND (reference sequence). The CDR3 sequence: CASTGTGGNQPQHF. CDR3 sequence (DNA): TGTGCCAGTACAGGGACAGGGGGCAATCAGCCCCAGCATTTT.

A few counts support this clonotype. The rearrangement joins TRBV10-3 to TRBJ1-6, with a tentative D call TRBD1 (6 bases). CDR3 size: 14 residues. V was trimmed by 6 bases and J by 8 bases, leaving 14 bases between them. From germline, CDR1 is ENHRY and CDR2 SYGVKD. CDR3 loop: CAIRVGGGDSPLHF. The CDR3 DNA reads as TGTGCCATCAGAGTCGGAGGGGGGGATTCACCCCTCCACTTT.

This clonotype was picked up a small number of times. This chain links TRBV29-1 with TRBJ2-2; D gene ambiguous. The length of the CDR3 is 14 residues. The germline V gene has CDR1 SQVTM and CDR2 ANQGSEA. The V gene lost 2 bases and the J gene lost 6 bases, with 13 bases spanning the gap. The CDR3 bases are TGCAGCGTTGAATCGGCTAGTGGACCCGGGGAGCTGTTTTTT. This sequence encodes CSVESASGPGELFF.

CDR3 nucleotide sequence: TGCAGTGCTAGAGAAAGTCAGGGGGCCGACTATGGCTACACCTTC. Protein sequence: CSARESQGADYGYTF. This chain joins TRBV20-1 and TRBJ1-2; 8 nucleotides line up with TRBD1. The CDR3 is 15 amino acids. In germline, CDR1 is DFQATT, CDR2 SNEGSKA (reference sequence). V lost 0 bases, J lost 3 bases, and 6 bases stayed unmatched.

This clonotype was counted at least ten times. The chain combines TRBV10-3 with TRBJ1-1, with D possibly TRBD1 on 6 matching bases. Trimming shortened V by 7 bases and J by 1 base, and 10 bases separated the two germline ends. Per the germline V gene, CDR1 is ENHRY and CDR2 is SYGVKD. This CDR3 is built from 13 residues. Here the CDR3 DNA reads TGTGCCATCACCGGACAGACGAACACTGAAGCTTTCTTT. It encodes CAITGQTNTEAFF.

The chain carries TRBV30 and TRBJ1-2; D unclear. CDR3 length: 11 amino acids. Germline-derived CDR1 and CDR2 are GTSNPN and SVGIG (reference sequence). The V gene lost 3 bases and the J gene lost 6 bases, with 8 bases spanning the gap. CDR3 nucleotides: TGTGCCTGGAGAAGGGAGGATGGCTACACCTTC. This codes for CAWRREDGYTF.

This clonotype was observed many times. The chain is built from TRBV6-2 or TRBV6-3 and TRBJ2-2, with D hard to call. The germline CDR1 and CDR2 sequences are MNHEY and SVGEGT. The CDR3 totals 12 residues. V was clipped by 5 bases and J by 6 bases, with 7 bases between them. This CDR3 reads CASSTGPGELFF. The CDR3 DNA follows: TGTGCCAGCAGTACCGGTCCCGGGGAGCTGTTTTTT.

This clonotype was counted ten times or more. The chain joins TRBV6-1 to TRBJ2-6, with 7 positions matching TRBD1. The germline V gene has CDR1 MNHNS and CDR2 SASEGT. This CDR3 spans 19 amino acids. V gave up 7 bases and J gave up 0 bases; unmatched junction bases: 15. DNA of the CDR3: TGTGCCAGCATTGTTCGGTTTACAGGGGCGCCCTCTGGGGCCAACGTCCTGACTTTC. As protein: CASIVRFTGAPSGANVLTF.

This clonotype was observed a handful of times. This CDR3 reads CASSQTPLAGGPYF. The CDR3 DNA reads as TGTGCCAGCTCACAGACGCCACTAGCGGGAGGACCGTACTTC. V and J are TRBV18 and TRBJ2-7; 12 bases align to TRBD2. V gave up 4 bases and J gave up 12 bases; unmatched junction bases: 10. This CDR3 contains 14 residues. Germline V gene data show CDR1 as KGHSH and CDR2 as LQKENI.

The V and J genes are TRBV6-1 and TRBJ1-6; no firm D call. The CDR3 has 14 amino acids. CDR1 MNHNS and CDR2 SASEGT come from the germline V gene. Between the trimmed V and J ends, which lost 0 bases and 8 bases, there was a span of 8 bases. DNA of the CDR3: TGTGCCAGCAGTGAAGCGGGCCACGATTCACCCCTCCACTTT. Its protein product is CASSEAGHDSPLHF.

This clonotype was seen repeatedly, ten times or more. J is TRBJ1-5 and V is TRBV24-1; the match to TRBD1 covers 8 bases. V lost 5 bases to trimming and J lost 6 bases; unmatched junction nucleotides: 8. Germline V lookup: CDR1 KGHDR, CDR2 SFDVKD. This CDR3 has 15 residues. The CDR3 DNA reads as TGTGCCACCAGTGCAACAGGGGGAAGAGGTCAGCCCCAGCATTTT. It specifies CATSATGGRGQPQHF.

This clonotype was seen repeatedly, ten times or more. CDR3 sequence reads: CASIYGQEAFF. The CDR3 bases are TGTGCCAGCATCTATGGACAGGAAGCTTTCTTT. This chain joins TRBV27 and TRBJ1-1; a weak D match, TRBD1 (6 bases). The germline V gene has CDR1 MNHEY and CDR2 SMNVEV (reference sequence). Trimming took off 7 bases at V and 8 bases at J, with 11 bases between the two ends. The CDR3 contains 11 residues.

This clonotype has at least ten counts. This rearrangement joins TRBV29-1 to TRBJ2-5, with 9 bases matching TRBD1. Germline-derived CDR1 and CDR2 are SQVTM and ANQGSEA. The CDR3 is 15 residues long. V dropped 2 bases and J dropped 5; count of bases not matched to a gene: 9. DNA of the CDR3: TGCAGCGTTGAATACAGGACAGGGGAAGGGGAGACCCAGTACTTC. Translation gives CSVEYRTGEGETQYF.

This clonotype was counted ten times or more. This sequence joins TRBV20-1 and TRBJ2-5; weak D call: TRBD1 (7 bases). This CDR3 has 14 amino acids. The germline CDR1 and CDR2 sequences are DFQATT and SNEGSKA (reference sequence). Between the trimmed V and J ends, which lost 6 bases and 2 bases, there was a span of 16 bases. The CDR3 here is CSARGQRAQETQYF. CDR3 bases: TGCAGTGCCAGGGGACAGCGGGCTCAAGAGACCCAGTACTTC.